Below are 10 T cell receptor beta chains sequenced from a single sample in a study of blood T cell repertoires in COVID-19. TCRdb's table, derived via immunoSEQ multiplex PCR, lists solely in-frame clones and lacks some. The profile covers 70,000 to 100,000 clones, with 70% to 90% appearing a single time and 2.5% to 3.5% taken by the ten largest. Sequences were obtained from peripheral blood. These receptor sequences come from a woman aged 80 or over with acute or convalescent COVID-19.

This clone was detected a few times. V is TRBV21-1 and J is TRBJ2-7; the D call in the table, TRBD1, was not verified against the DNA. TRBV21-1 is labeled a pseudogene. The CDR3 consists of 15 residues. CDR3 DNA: TGTGCCAGCAGCAAAGAGGAACAGGGCCCCTACGAGCAGTACTTC. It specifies CASSKEEQGPYEQYF.

The CDR3 DNA is TGTGCCAGCGTCCGGGACAGATACAATCAGCCCCAGCATTTT. The encoded protein is CASVRDRYNQPQHF. This chain joins TRBV2 and TRBJ1-5; 7 nucleotides match TRBD1. V gave up 8 bases and J gave up 3 bases; unmatched junction bases: 7. The germline V gene has CDR1 SNHLY and CDR2 FYNNEI. This CDR3 contains 14 residues.

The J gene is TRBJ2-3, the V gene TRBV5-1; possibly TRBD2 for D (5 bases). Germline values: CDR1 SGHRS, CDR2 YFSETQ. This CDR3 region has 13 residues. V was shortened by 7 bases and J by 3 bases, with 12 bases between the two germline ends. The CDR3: CASCPTSTDTQYF. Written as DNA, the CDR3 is TGCGCCAGCTGCCCTACTAGTACAGATACGCAGTATTTT.

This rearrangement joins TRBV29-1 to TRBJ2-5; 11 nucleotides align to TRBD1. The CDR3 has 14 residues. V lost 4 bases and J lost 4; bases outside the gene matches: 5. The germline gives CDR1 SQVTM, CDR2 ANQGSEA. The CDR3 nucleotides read TGCAGCGTTGGGACAGGGGGCGCGGGAGAGACCCAGTACTTC. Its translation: CSVGTGGAGETQYF.

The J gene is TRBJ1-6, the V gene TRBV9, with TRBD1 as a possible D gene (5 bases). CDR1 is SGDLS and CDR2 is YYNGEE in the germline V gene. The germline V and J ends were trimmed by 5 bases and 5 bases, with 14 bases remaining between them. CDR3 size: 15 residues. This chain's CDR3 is CASRAAAGDNSPLHF. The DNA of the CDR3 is TGTGCCAGCAGGGCAGCGGCGGGGGATAATTCACCCCTCCACTTT.

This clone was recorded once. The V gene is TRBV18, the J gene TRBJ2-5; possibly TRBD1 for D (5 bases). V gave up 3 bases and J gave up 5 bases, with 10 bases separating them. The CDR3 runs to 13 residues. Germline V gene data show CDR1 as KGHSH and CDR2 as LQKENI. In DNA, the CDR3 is TGTGCCAGCTCACCGGGGCAAAGGGAGACCCAGTACTTC. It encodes CASSPGQRETQYF. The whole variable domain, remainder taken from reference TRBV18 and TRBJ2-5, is NAGVMQNPRHLVRRRGQEARLRCSPMKGHSHVYWYRQLPEEGLKFMVYLQKENIIDESGMPKERFSAEFPKEGPSILRIQQVVRGDSAAYFCASSPGQRETQYFGPGTRLLVL.

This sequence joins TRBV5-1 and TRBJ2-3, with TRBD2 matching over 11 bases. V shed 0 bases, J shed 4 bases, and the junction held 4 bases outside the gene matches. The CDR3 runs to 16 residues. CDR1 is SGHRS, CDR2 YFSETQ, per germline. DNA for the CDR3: TGCGCCAGCAGCTTGGCTCTAGCGGGGGGATCAGATACGCAGTATTTT. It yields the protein CASSLALAGGSDTQYF.

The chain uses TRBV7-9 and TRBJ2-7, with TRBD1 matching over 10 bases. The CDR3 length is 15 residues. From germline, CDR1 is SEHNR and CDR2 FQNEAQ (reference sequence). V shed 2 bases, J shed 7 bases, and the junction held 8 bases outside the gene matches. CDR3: CASSLSGDRGREQYF. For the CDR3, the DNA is TGTGCCAGCAGCTTAAGCGGGGACAGGGGTCGGGAGCAGTACTTC.

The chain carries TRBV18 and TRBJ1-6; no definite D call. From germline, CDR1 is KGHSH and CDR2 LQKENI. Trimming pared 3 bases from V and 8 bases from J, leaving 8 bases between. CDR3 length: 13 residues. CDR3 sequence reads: CASSPALDSPLHF. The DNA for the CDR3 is TGTGCCAGCTCACCGGCCTTGGATTCACCCCTCCACTTT.

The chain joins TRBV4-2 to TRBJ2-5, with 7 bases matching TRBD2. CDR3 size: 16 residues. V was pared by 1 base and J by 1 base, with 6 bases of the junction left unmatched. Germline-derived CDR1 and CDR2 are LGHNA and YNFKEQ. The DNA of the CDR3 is TGTGCCAGCAGCCAAGGGGGAGGGATCCTCCAAGAGACCCAGTACTTC. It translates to CASSQGGGILQETQYF.